Following are 15 T cell receptor beta chains from one sample sequenced in a study of CXCR3-negative and CXCR3-positive naive CD8 T cells. The libraries of TRB cDNA were constructed through 5' RACE using UMI labels. TCRdb reworked the 5' RACE reads into one entry per CDR3 protein, no DNA. Recorded here are approximately 41,000 distinct CDR3 sequences; the top ten clones represent over 8.5%. The material sequenced was memory CD8+ T cells from blood. These receptors were obtained from a human donor in good health. Some clones in this sample may be carry-over from other donors' samples.

The chain joins TRBV29-1 to TRBJ2-7; checking the TCRdb D call of TRBD1 is not possible without DNA. The CDR3 spans 14 residues. Germline assignment: CDR1 SQVTM and CDR2 ANQGSEA. CDR3 loop: CSVDWGQGPYEQYF.

The chain links TRBV20-1 to TRBJ2-7; checking the TCRdb D call of TRBD1 is not possible without DNA. CDR3 size: 13 residues. CDR1 is DFQATT, CDR2 SNEGSKA, per germline (reference sequence). CDR3 region: CSAMDRRLGEQYF.

The chain couples TRBV3-1 to TRBJ1-1; the TCRdb call, TRBD1, lacks DNA for checking. This CDR3 comprises 16 residues. The germline CDR1 and CDR2 sequences are LGHDT and YNNKEL (reference sequence). This chain's CDR3 is CASSQSIAPMNTEAFF.

The genes are TRBV9 and TRBJ2-7. This CDR3 has 16 residues. Looked up from germline, CDR1 is SGDLS and CDR2 is YYNGEE. The chain's CDR3 is CASSSSGNLISYEQYF. The variable domain in full, completed from reference TRBV9 and TRBJ2-7, reads DSGVTQTPKHLITATGQRVTLRCSPRSGDLSVYWYQQSLDQGLQFLIQYYNGEERAKGNILERFSAQQFPDLHSELNLSSLELGDSALYFCASSSSGNLISYEQYFGPGTRLTVT.

This chain connects TRBV29-1 to TRBJ1-2; TCRdb's D gene call, TRBD1, goes unchecked for lack of DNA. Per the germline V gene, CDR1 is SQVTM and CDR2 is ANQGSEA. The CDR3 is 15 amino acids. The chain's CDR3 is CSVLGEDRRRYGYTF.

The chain links TRBV29-1 to TRBJ2-1; TCRdb proposes TRBD1, but this gene call is untestable without DNA. The CDR3 is 13 amino acids. The germline CDR1 and CDR2 sequences are SQVTM and ANQGSEA. CDR3 region: CSVESGTNNEQFF.

This chain joins TRBV7-9 and TRBJ2-1; TCRdb's D call, TRBD1, is unchecked because there is no DNA. From germline, CDR1 is SEHNR and CDR2 FQNEAQ (reference sequence). The CDR3 runs to 15 residues. The CDR3 spells CASSSSGTGTPWQFF.

This chain joins TRBV7-9 and TRBJ2-7; the TCRdb call, TRBD1, lacks DNA for checking. The CDR3 is made up of 13 amino acids. From germline, CDR1 is SEHNR and CDR2 FQNEAQ (reference sequence). The CDR3 is CASTGTGTYEQYF. The whole variable domain, filled in from reference TRBV7-9 and TRBJ2-7, reads DTGVSQNPRHKITKRGQNVTFRCDPISEHNRLYWYRQTLGQGPEFLTYFQNEAQLEKSRLLSDRFSAERPKGSFSTLEIQRTEQGDSAMYLCASTGTGTYEQYFGPGTRLTVT.

The chain has TRBV12-3 or TRBV12-4 and TRBJ1-1. The CDR3 is made up of 12 amino acids. CDR3 protein: CASSLPDGEAFF.

The chain recombines TRBV6-4 with TRBJ2-2; TCRdb's D call of TRBD2 is untestable without DNA. The CDR3 has 16 amino acids. The germline V gene encodes CDR1 MRHNA and CDR2 SNTAGT. CDR3 protein: CASSPTSGGSTGELFF.

The CDR3 is CASSSIGTHKETQYF. The genes are TRBV12-3 or TRBV12-4 and TRBJ2-5; the D call of TRBD2 rests on TCRdb alone, since no DNA is present to check it. CDR3 length: 15 amino acids.

J is TRBJ1-4 and V is TRBV7-9. The CDR3 has 14 residues. Per germline, CDR1 SEHNR and CDR2 FQNEAQ (reference sequence). This CDR3 reads CASSSRVTNEKLFF. Combining the CDR3 with reference TRBV7-9 and TRBJ1-4 gives the whole variable domain DTGVSQNPRHKITKRGQNVTFRCDPISEHNRLYWYRQTLGQGPEFLTYFQNEAQLEKSRLLSDRFSAERPKGSFSTLEIQRTEQGDSAMYLCASSSRVTNEKLFFGSGTQLSVL.

V gene TRBV7-2 combines with J gene TRBJ2-7; TCRdb gives TRBD1 as the D gene, but with no DNA this cannot be confirmed. Germline loops: CDR1 SGHTA, CDR2 FQGNSA. The CDR3 contains 13 residues. The CDR3 sequence: CASSPTDSYEQYF.

V gene TRBV28 combines with J gene TRBJ2-7; TCRdb's D call, TRBD1, is unchecked because there is no DNA. The CDR3 sequence is 16 residues long. In germline, CDR1 is MDHEN, CDR2 SYDVKM. Here the CDR3 reads CASSPGQGPWGYEQYF.

Here the CDR3 reads CATSSETGPEEQYF. The chain recombines TRBV15 with TRBJ2-7; TCRdb picks TRBD1, but there is no DNA to check that call. In germline, CDR1 is LNHNV, CDR2 YYDKDF (reference sequence). This CDR3 has 14 residues.